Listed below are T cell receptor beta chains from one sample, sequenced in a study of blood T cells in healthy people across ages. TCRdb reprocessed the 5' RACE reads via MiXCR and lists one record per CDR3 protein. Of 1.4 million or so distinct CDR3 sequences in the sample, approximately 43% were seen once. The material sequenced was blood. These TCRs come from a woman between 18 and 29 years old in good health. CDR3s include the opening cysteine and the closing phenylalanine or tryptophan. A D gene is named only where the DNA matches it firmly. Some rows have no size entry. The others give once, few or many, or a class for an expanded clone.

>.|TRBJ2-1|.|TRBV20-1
CSARAQRNEQFF
TGCAGTGCTAGAGCCCAGCGCAATGAGCAGTTCTTC
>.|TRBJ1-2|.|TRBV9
CASSVAGGPNYGYTF
TGTGCCAGCAGCGTAGCTGGGGGACCTAACTATGGCTACACCTTC
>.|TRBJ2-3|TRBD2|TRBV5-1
CASSKSGTSGRTDTQYF
TGCGCCAGCAGCAAATCCGGGACTAGCGGGAGAACAGATACGCAGTATTTT
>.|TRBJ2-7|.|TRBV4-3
CASSRRQAPSYNEQYF
TGCGCCAGCAGCCGCAGACAGGCCCCCTCCTACAATGAGCAGTACTTC
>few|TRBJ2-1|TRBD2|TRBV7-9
CASSTTSGRGYGWTYNEQFF
TGTGCCAGCAGCACGACTAGCGGGAGAGGGTACGGGTGGACCTACAATGAGCAGTTCTTC
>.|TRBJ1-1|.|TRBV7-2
CASSFVRGTEAFF
TGTGCCAGCAGCTTCGTCAGGGGAACTGAAGCTTTCTTT
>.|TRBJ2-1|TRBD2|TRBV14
CASSRFGGGGALDEQFF
TGTGCCAGCAGCCGCTTCGGTGGCGGGGGGGCCTTGGATGAGCAGTTCTTC
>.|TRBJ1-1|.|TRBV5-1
CASSWGSLVGDTEAFF
TGCGCCAGCAGCTGGGGGTCCCTCGTGGGGGACACTGAAGCTTTCTTT
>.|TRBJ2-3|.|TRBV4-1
CASSLSFAAGSGTDTQYF
TGCGCCAGCAGCCTGTCCTTTGCAGCGGGTAGTGGCACAGATACGCAGTATTTT
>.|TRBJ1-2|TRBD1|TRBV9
CASSPTGVVNYGYTF
TGTGCCAGCAGCCCCACAGGGGTTGTTAACTATGGCTACACCTTC
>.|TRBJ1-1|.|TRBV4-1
CASSHFLPRRENTEAFF
TGCGCCAGCAGCCATTTTCTTCCGAGGAGGGAGAACACTGAAGCTTTCTTT
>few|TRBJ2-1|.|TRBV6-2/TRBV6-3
CASSGLSRGYNEQFF
TGTGCCAGCAGCGGACTTTCTAGAGGGTACAATGAGCAGTTCTTC
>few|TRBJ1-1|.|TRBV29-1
CSVVAGMNTEAFF
TGCAGCGTTGTGGCAGGGATGAACACTGAAGCTTTCTTT
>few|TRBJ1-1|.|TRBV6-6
CASNLGTNTEAFF
TGTGCCAGCAATTTGGGGACGAACACTGAAGCTTTCTTT
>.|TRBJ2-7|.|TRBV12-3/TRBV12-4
CASSLPGTIYEQYF
TGTGCCAGCAGCCTCCCCGGGACCATCTACGAGCAGTACTTC
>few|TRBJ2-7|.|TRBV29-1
CSIRGNYYNEQYF
TGCAGTATACGGGGGAACTACTACAATGAGCAGTACTTC
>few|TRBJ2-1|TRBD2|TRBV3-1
CASSQVELAGPREQFF
TGTGCCAGCAGCCAAGTTGAACTAGCGGGGCCCCGTGAGCAGTTCTTC
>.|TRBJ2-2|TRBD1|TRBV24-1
CATSAGQGGWFF
TGTGCCACCAGTGCCGGACAGGGCGGTTGGTTTTTT
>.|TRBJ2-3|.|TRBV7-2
CASSYSRGFTDTQYF
TGTGCCAGCAGCTACTCCCGCGGGTTCACAGATACGCAGTATTTT
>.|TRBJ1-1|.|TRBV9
CASSVEPGMAEAFF
TGTGCCAGCAGCGTAGAACCGGGGATGGCTGAAGCTTTCTTT